This TCR beta chain stems from a study of PD-L1 blockade in urothelial cancer. Looking at the study overall: About nine tenths of the roughly 30 patients were men whose urothelial cancer was bladder-origin. Patients had been given 0 to 3 earlier chemotherapy regimens. Treatment start was followed by blood analysis at 3 weeks (second dose) and again at 6 weeks.

Each PCR had synthetic TCR analog templates added to it as a spike-in. The data were produced by immunoSEQ multiplex PCR, yet TCRdb's version contains in-frame clones alone and is incomplete. The sample shows around 34,000 clones, about 85% of them seen only once. This clone was picked up a small number of times. Germline loops: CDR1 MRHNA, CDR2 SNTAGT. The germline V and J ends were trimmed by 3 bases and 6 bases, with 10 bases remaining between them. This CDR3 is 13 amino acids long. The time point is: pretreatment peripheral blood. The chain has TRBV6-4 and TRBJ2-3; D is perhaps TRBD2 (6 bases). Here the sequenced sample was PBMCs, taken around atezolizumab (anti-PD-L1) treatment. The TCR originated in an elderly man with urothelial cancer. The CDR3 sequence is CASSDGEADTQYF. The CDR3 DNA reads TGTGCCAGCAGTGATGGGGAGGCGGATACGCAGTATTTT.